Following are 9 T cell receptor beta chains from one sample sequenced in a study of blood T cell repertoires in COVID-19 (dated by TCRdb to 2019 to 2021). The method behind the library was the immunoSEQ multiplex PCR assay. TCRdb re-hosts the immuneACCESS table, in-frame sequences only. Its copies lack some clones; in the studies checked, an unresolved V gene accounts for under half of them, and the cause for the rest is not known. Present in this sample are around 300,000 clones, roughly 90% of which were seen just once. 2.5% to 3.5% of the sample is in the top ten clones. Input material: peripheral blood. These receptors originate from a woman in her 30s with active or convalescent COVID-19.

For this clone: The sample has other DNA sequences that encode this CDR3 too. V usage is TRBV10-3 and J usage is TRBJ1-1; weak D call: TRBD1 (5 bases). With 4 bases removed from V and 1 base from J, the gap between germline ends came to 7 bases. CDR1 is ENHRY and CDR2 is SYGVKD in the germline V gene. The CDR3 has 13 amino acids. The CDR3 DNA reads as TGTGCCATCAGTGTTCAGGGGAACACTGAAGCTTTCTTT. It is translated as CAISVQGNTEAFF.

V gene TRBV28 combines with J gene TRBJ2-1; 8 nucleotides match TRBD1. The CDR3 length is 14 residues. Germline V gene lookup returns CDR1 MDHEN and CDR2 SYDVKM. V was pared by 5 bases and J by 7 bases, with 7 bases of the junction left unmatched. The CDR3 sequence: CASSTRGRVNEQFF. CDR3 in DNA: TGTGCCAGCAGTACCAGGGGGCGGGTGAATGAGCAGTTCTTC.

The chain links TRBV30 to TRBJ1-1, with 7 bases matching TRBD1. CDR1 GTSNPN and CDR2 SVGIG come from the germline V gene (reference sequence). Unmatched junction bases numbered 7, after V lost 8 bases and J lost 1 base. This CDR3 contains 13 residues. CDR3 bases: TGTGCCCGAGACGAGGGGGCGAACACTGAAGCTTTCTTT. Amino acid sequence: CARDEGANTEAFF. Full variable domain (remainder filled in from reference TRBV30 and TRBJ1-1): SQTIHQWPATLVQPVGSPLSLECTVEGTSNPNLYWYRQAAGRGLQLLFYSVGIGQISSEVPQNLSASRPQDRQFILSSKKLLLSDSGFYLCARDEGANTEAFFGQGTRLTVV.

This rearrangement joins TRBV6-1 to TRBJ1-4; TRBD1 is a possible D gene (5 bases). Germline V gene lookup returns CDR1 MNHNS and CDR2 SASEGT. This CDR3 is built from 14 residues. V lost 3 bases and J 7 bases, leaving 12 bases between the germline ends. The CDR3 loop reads CASSETGGGEKLFF. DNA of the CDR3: TGTGCCAGCAGTGAGACGGGGGGTGGTGAAAAACTGTTTTTT.

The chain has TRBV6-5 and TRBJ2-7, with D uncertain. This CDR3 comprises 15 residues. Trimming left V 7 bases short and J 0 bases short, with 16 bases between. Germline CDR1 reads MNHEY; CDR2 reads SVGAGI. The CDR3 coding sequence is TGTGCCAGCACCCTTCGTGCAGCGAGCTCCTACGAGCAGTACTTC. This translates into CASTLRAASSYEQYF.

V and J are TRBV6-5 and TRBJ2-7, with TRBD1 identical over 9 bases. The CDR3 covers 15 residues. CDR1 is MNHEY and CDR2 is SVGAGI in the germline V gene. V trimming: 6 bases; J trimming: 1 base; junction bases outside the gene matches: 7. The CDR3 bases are TGTGCCAGCAGGACCGACAGGGGGTTTTCCTACGAGCAGTACTTC. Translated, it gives CASRTDRGFSYEQYF.

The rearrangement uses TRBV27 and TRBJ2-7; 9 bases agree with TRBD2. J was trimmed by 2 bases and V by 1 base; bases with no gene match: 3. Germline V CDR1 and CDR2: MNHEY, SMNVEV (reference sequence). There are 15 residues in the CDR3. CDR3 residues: CASSLFGGGAYEQYF. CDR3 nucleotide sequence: TGTGCCAGCAGTTTATTCGGCGGGGGGGCCTACGAGCAGTACTTC.

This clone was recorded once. CDR3 sequence: CAISGSRLTGGPDTQYF. The CDR3 DNA reads as TGTGCCATCAGTGGGTCGCGGCTAACGGGGGGGCCAGATACGCAGTATTTT. The chain has TRBV10-3 and TRBJ2-3, with 8 positions matching TRBD2. This CDR3 has 17 amino acids. The V segment lost 4 bases and the J segment 4 bases; nucleotides outside the gene matches: 13. Germline V gives CDR1 ENHRY, CDR2 SYGVKD.

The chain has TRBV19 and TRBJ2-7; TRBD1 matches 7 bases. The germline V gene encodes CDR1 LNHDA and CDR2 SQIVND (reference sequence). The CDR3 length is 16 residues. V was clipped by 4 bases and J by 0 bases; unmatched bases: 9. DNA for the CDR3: TGTGCCAGTAGTACATCAGCCGGGACAGTCTCCTACGAGCAGTACTTC. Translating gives CASSTSAGTVSYEQYF. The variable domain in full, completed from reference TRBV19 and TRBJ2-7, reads DGGITQSPKYLFRKEGQNVTLSCEQNLNHDAMYWYRQDPGQGLRLIYYSQIVNDFQKGDIAEGYSVSREKKESFPLTVTSAQKNPTAFYLCASSTSAGTVSYEQYFGPGTRLTVT.